Listed here are 18 T cell receptor beta chains from one sample, sequenced in a study of T cells in Graves' hyperthyroidism and ophthalmopathy (dated by TCRdb to the late 2010s). Libraries were built with multiplex PCR. For sequencing, an Illumina HiSeq 2000 was employed. TCR beta CDR3 regions were amplified from RNA transcripts. A first-round RT-PCR of the TCR CDR3 used the HTBI primer set with the Qiagen OneStep RT-PCR kit. TCRdb reprocessing: public reads trimmed at Q25 with fastp, clones called with MiXCR, in-frame beta chains kept. All rows with the same CDR3 protein become a single entry with the most common DNA and genes. In all, the sample holds over 500,000 distinct CDR3 sequences, and 17% of those were seen once. 15% to 20% of the sample goes to the ten largest clones. Material: blood. The receptors were gathered from a woman between 18 and 30 years old with Graves' ophthalmopathy.

This clonotype was picked up many times. The chain employs TRBV12-3 or TRBV12-4 and TRBJ1-1; D possibly corresponds to TRBD1 (5 bases). V gave up 2 bases and J gave up 1 base, with 8 bases separating them. This CDR3 has 14 amino acids. The CDR3 region has the DNA TGTGCCAGCAGTTTAAAGAGGGGGAACACTGAAGCTTTCTTT. Amino acids: CASSLKRGNTEAFF.

This clonotype has just a few counts. The chain links TRBV28 to TRBJ2-3, with D possibly being TRBD2 (5 bases). V lost 1 base and J lost 7, with 12 bases in between. The germline V gene has CDR1 MDHEN and CDR2 SYDVKM. The CDR3 runs to 14 residues. In nucleotides, the CDR3 is TGTGCCAGCAGTTTATCGGACTCATCCCATACGCAGTATTTT. It codes for CASSLSDSSHTQYF.

This clonotype was observed once. This clone may be a read error of a much larger clone one base away. The chain links TRBV27 to TRBJ1-6, with D unclear. CDR3 length: 14 residues. V was trimmed by 7 bases and J by 7 bases, leaving 14 bases between them. CDR1 and CDR2 from the germline V gene are MNHEY and SMNVEV (reference sequence). The CDR3 DNA follows: TGTGCCAGCATCCTGACGCAGACGAATTCACCCCTCCACTTT. Protein: CASILTQTNSPLHF.

This clonotype occurred a few times. J is TRBJ2-3 and V is TRBV19, with D possibly being TRBD1 (6 bases). The CDR3 consists of 15 residues. Germline values: CDR1 LNHDA, CDR2 SQIVND (reference sequence). V was shortened by 3 bases and J by 0 bases, with 10 bases between the two germline ends. The CDR3 here is CASSIARGSTDTQYF. CDR3 in DNA: TGTGCCAGTAGTATCGCCAGGGGTAGCACAGATACGCAGTATTTT.

This clonotype was observed many times. The chain links TRBV4-1 to TRBJ1-5; D call uncertain. Trimming shortened V by 7 bases and J by 1 base, and 17 bases separated the two germline ends. Looked up from germline, CDR1 is MGHRA and CDR2 is YSYEKL. The CDR3 totals 16 residues. The CDR3 protein is CASTQVGRGSNQPQHF. In nucleotides, the CDR3 is TGCGCCAGCACCCAGGTAGGGCGAGGGAGCAATCAGCCCCAGCATTTT.

Remarks on this clonotype: Possible read error: a much larger clone is one base away. Because the CDR3 is missing its conserved closing phenylalanine or tryptophan, this is likely a read error. The chain recombines TRBV7-9 with TRBJ1-2; D gene ambiguous. Germline assignment: CDR1 SEHNR and CDR2 FQNEAQ (reference sequence). The CDR3 contains 14 residues. V lost 1 base and J 5 bases, leaving 11 bases between the germline ends. CDR3 bases: TGTGCCAGCAGCTTAGGGGAGCCCCAATATGGCTACACCCTC. Residues: CASSLGEPQYGYTL.

As regards this clonotype: The junction shows a germline mismatch at one end, possibly a read error. The CDR3: CVSRKAGSESYEQYF. CDR3 bases: TGTGTCAGCAGGAAAGCGGGGTCAGAATCCTACGAGCAGTACTTC. The gene calls are TRBV6-2 or TRBV6-3 and TRBJ2-7; 7 bases line up with TRBD2. This CDR3 contains 15 residues. Per germline, CDR1 MNHEY and CDR2 SVGEGT.

This clonotype was counted a few times. The chain joins TRBV12-3 or TRBV12-4 to TRBJ1-1; no firm D call. The CDR3 extends over 13 amino acids. V lost 6 bases to trimming and J lost 5 bases, with 13 bases between them. The CDR3 DNA reads TGTGCCAGCAGAGGAGTAGGTTGGACTGAAGCTTTCTTT. Translating it yields CASRGVGWTEAFF.

The sample holds many counts of this clonotype. V gene TRBV28 combines with J gene TRBJ1-5; D may be TRBD1 (5 bases). Germline-derived CDR1 and CDR2 are MDHEN and SYDVKM. The V gene lost 6 bases and the J gene lost 1 base, with 19 bases spanning the gap. The CDR3 is 17 residues long. The CDR3 DNA is TGTGCCAGCAGCCGCGGGACCGTGGGCAAGAGCAATCAGCCCCAGCATTTT. Translating gives CASSRGTVGKSNQPQHF.

Notes on this clonotype: Compared with germline, one end of the junction differs, possibly owing to a read error. CDR3 region: CASSDSDSSGANVLTF. CDR3 nucleotides: TGTGCCAGCAGTGACTCAGACAGCTCTGGGGCCAACGTCCTGACTTTC. This sequence joins TRBV6-2 or TRBV6-3 and TRBJ2-6, with D tentatively TRBD1 (5 bases). Germline CDR1 is MNHEY and CDR2 is SVGEGT. The CDR3 runs to 16 residues.

This clonotype was seen more than once but under ten times. This chain links TRBV5-8 with TRBJ1-3; D not resolved. Trimming removed 4 bases at V and 5 bases at J, with 16 bases between. CDR3 length: 15 residues. Germline V gene lookup returns CDR1 SGHTS and CDR2 YDEGEE. The CDR3 loop is CASSPDGSPRNTIYF. CDR3 nucleotide sequence: TGTGCCAGCAGCCCCGACGGATCTCCACGAAACACCATATATTTT.

This clonotype was picked up many times. The chain combines TRBV11-2 with TRBJ2-6; 11 bases align to TRBD1. CDR3 length: 17 residues. From germline, CDR1 is SGHAT and CDR2 FQNNGV. The V and J ends lost 5 bases and 4 bases, in that order; junction bases with no gene match: 7. The CDR3 nucleotides read TGTGCCAGCAGCCTAGGACAGGGGGCGTGGGGGGCCAACGTCCTGACTTTC. Amino acids: CASSLGQGAWGANVLTF. Full variable domain (remainder filled in from reference TRBV11-2 and TRBJ2-6): EAGVAQSPRYKIIEKRQSVAFWCNPISGHATLYWYQQILGQGPKLLIQFQNNGVVDDSQLPKDRFSAERLKGVDSTLKIQPAKLEDSAVYLCASSLGQGAWGANVLTFGAGSRLTVL.

Worth noting for this clonotype: Being one base from a much bigger clone, this may be a read error. This chain links TRBV9 with TRBJ1-6; weak D call: TRBD1 (6 bases). CDR3 length equals 14 residues. Trimming took off 3 bases at V and 10 bases at J, with 14 bases between the two ends. CDR1 and CDR2 (germline): SGDLS, YYNGEE. As DNA, the CDR3 is TGTGCCAGCAGCGATCGGACAGAGACATCACCCCTCCACTTT. Amino acid sequence: CASSDRTETSPLHF.

Of note for this clonotype: A much larger clone differs by one base, so this may be a read error. The chain employs TRBV30 and TRBJ2-1; TRBD2 aligns across 8 bases. Near its end, the DNA agrees better with TRBJ2-7, so the J call may be wrong. This CDR3 comprises 13 residues. Germline V gives CDR1 GTSNPN, CDR2 SVGIG (reference sequence). CDR3 region: CAWSSGGYNEQYF. The CDR3 DNA reads as TGTGCCTGGAGTTCGGGGGGGTACAATGAGCAGTACTTC.

The rearrangement links TRBV20-1 to TRBJ1-2; maybe TRBD1 (6 bases). Trimming cost V 2 bases and J 4 bases, with 20 bases left between them. The CDR3 consists of 16 residues. Germline CDR1 reads DFQATT; CDR2 reads SNEGSKA (reference sequence). The CDR3 loop reads CSARTLGHYFSYGYTF. The CDR3, as DNA: TGCAGTGCTAGAACTTTGGGACACTACTTTTCCTATGGCTACACCTTC.

This clonotype was seen many times. The chain joins TRBV19 to TRBJ1-5; no reliable D call. Trimming took off 4 bases at V and 6 bases at J, with 13 bases between the two ends. The V gene's germline CDR1 is LNHDA and CDR2 SQIVND (reference sequence). This CDR3 spans 14 amino acids. The CDR3 nucleotides are TGTGCCAGTAGTAATGCGGGTCTGGGTCAGCCCCAGCATTTT. This sequence encodes CASSNAGLGQPQHF.

V usage is TRBV27 and J usage is TRBJ1-4; unclear D gene. Trimming took 2 bases from V and 10 from J, leaving 11 bases between them. Germline CDR1 MNHEY, CDR2 SMNVEV (reference sequence). The CDR3 sequence is 13 residues long. The CDR3 here is CASSLAGSGKLFF. CDR3 DNA: TGTGCCAGCAGTTTAGCGGGTAGCGGAAAACTGTTTTTT.

Remarks on this clonotype: At one end the junction does not follow the germline gene, possibly because of a read error. The chain's CDR3 is CVSSQVPGTGELFF. In nucleotides, the CDR3 is TGCGTCAGCAGCCAAGTTCCAGGCACCGGGGAGCTGTTTTTT. The V call is TRBV4-1, the J call TRBJ2-2, with D unresolved. In germline, CDR1 is MGHRA, CDR2 YSYEKL. This CDR3 spans 14 amino acids.